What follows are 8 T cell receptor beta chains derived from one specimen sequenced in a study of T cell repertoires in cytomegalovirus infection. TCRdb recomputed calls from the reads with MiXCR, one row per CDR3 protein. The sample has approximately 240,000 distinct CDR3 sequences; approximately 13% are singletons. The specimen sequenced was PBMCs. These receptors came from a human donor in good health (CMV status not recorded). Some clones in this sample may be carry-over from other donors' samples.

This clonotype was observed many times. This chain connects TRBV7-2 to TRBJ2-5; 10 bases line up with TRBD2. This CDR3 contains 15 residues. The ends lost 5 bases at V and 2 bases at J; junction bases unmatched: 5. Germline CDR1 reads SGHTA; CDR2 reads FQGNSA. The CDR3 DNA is TGTGCCAGCAGCCGGAAAGCGGGGGGGCAAGAGACCCAGTACTTC. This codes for CASSRKAGGQETQYF.

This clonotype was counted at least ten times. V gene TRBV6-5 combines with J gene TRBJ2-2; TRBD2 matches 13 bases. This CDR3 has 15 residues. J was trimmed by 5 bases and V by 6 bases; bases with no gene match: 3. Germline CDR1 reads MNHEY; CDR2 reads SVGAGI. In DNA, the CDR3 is TGTGCCAGCAGCGGACTAGCGGGAGAAACCGGGGAGCTGTTTTTT. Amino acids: CASSGLAGETGELFF.

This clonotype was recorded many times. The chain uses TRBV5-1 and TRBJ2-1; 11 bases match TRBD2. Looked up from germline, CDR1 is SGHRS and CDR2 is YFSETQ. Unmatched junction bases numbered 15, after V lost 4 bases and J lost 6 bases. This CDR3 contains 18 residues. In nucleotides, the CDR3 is TGCGCCAGCAGCCTTCGTTTTCGTCTAGCGGGAGGTAGCAATGAGCAGTTCTTC. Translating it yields CASSLRFRLAGGSNEQFF.

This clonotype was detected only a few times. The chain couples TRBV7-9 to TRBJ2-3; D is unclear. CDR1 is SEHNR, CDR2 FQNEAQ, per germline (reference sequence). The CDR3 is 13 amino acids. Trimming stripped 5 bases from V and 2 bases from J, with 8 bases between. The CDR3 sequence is CASSLLTTDTQYF. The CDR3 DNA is TGTGCCAGCAGCCTCCTGACCACAGATACGCAGTATTTT.

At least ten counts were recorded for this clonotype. CDR3 DNA: TGTGCCAGCAGCTTGGGACTAGCGGACAATGAGCAGTTCTTC. This codes for CASSLGLADNEQFF. This chain uses TRBV11-2 with TRBJ2-1; 11 nucleotides agree with TRBD2. Germline V gene lookup returns CDR1 SGHAT and CDR2 FQNNGV. V shed 3 bases and J 5 bases; nucleotides not matched to a gene: 0. The CDR3 totals 14 residues.

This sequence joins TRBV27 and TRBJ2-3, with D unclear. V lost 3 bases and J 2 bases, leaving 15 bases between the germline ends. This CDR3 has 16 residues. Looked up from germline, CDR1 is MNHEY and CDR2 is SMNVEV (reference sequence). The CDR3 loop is CASSFIRRPFTDTQYF. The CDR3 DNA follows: TGTGCCAGCAGTTTCATTCGTCGGCCGTTCACAGATACGCAGTATTTT.

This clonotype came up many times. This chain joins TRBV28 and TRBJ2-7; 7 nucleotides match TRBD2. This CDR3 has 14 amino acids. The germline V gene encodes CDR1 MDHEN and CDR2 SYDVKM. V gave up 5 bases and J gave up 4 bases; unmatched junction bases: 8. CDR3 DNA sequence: TGTGCCAGCAGTCCCGGGACTATCTATTACGAGCAGTACTTC. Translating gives CASSPGTIYYEQYF.

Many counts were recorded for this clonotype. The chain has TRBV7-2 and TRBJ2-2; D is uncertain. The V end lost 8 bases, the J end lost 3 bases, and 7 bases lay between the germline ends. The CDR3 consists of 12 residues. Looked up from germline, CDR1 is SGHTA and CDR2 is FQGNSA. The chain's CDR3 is CASALDTGELFF. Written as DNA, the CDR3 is TGTGCCAGCGCCCTAGACACCGGGGAGCTGTTTTTT. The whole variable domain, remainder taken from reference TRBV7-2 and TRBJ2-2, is GAGVSQSPSNKVTEKGKDVELRCDPISGHTALYWYRQSLGQGLEFLIYFQGNSAPDKSGLPSDRFSAERTGGSVSTLTIQRTQQEDSAVYLCASALDTGELFFGEGSRLTVL.